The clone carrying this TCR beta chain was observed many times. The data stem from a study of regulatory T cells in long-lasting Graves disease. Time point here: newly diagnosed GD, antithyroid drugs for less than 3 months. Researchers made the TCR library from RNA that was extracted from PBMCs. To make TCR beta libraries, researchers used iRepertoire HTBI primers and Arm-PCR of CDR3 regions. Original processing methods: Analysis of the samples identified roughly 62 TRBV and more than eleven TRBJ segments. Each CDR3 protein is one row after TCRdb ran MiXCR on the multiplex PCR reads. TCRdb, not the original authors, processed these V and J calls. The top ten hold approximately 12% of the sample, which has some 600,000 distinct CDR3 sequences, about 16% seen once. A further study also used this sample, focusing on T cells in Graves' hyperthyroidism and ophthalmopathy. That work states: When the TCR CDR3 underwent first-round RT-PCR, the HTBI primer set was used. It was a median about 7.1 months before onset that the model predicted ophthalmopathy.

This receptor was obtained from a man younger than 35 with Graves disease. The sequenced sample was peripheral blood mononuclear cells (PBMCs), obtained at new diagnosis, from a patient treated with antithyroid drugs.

The CDR3 DNA reads TGTGCCAGCAGCTCGTTGGGGCTTCGTTCCTACGAGCAGTACTTC. Protein product: CASSSLGLRSYEQYF. The chain carries TRBV27 and TRBJ2-7, with D tentatively TRBD1 (5 bases). V lost 6 bases and J lost 1, with 16 bases in between. The V gene's germline CDR1 is MNHEY and CDR2 SMNVEV (reference sequence). The CDR3 runs to 15 residues.